These 8 T cell receptor beta chains came from one sample sequenced in a study of persistence of HIV-infected CD4 T cells. Overlapping HIV-1 Gag 15-mer peptides at 0.8 to 1 ug per peptide per mL were used. Sorted nonresponding memory CD4+ T cells were CD40L-negative, CD69-negative, CD45RO-high. Sequencing used immunoSEQ version 4 in survey mode. TCRdb keeps only in-frame clones here, not all; method: immunoSEQ multiplex PCR. Among about 64,000 clones listed, about 77% were seen once. No antigen has been identified for these receptors. Sequenced here: CD4+ T cells sorted from PBMCs after approximately 19-hour stimulation, sampled from a patient who received antiretroviral therapy. These receptors were obtained from an adult man with HIV who was CMV-seropositive.

This chain links TRBV2 with TRBJ2-6; D is possibly TRBD2 (7 bases). Trimming shortened V by 9 bases and J by 2 bases, and 11 bases separated the two germline ends. CDR3 length equals 14 residues. Germline CDR1 and CDR2: SNHLY and FYNNEI. The CDR3 reads CARGGAAGANVLTF. The DNA of the CDR3 is TGTGCCAGAGGGGGGGCCGCTGGGGCCAACGTCCTGACTTTC.

The chain employs TRBV7-9 and TRBJ2-4; TRBD1 matches 11 bases. The CDR3 covers 16 residues. With 1 base clipped from V and 7 bases from J, the junction kept 6 bases outside the gene matches. Germline V lookup: CDR1 SEHNR, CDR2 FQNEAQ (reference sequence). The DNA of the CDR3 is TGTGCCAGCAGCTTAGGGGGACAGGGGGTAAGGAACATTCAGTACTTC. It codes for CASSLGGQGVRNIQYF.

The gene calls are TRBV5-1 and TRBJ2-7; no definite D call. In germline, CDR1 is SGHRS, CDR2 YFSETQ. Trimming left V 1 base short and J 2 bases short, with 4 bases between. The CDR3 sequence is 12 residues long. For the CDR3, the DNA is TGCGCCAGCAGCTTGCTCGCCTACGAGCAGTACTTC. Translated: CASSLLAYEQYF.

The chain joins TRBV19 to TRBJ2-2, with a possible D match to TRBD1 (5 bases). V dropped 4 bases and J dropped 4 bases, with 10 bases sitting between them. This CDR3 is built from 14 residues. Germline lookup yields CDR1 LNHDA and CDR2 SQIVND (reference sequence). The CDR3 DNA sequence: TGTGCCAGTAGTACAGGGTTATCCACCGGGGAGCTGTTTTTT. This translates into CASSTGLSTGELFF.

The V gene is TRBV5-1, the J gene TRBJ2-1; the match to TRBD2 covers 16 bases. V was clipped by 4 bases and J by 1 base; unmatched bases: 8. Germline CDR1 is SGHRS and CDR2 is YFSETQ. The CDR3 is 19 residues long. The CDR3 DNA reads as TGCGCCAGCAGCCCGGGGACTAGCGGGGGGGCCGGGTCCTACAATGAGCAGTTCTTC. Translation gives CASSPGTSGGAGSYNEQFF.

J is TRBJ2-3 and V is TRBV6-5, with no clear D. CDR3 length equals 13 residues. The ends were cut back, 5 bases at V and 5 bases at J, with 11 bases in the middle. In germline, CDR1 is MNHEY, CDR2 SVGAGI. This CDR3 is CASSRDPVDTQYF. CDR3 DNA: TGTGCCAGCAGTCGAGATCCAGTAGATACGCAGTATTTT.

This clone occurred once. The chain employs TRBV27 and TRBJ2-2; no reliable D call. V shed 6 bases and J shed 4 bases, with 6 bases lying between them. The CDR3 contains 12 residues. Germline V CDR1 and CDR2: MNHEY, SMNVEV (reference sequence). The CDR3 is CASSQPTGELFF. The CDR3 DNA reads as TGTGCCAGCAGCCAGCCCACCGGGGAGCTGTTTTTT.

The genes are TRBV20-1 and TRBJ1-5; D uncertain. This CDR3 has 16 residues. The V and J ends lost 3 bases and 4 bases respectively, with 19 bases between them. Per germline, CDR1 DFQATT and CDR2 SNEGSKA (reference sequence). The CDR3 coding sequence is TGCAGTGCTAGTAAAGGTGAGGGAGTTAGGAATCAGCCCCAGCATTTT. Amino acids: CSASKGEGVRNQPQHF.